Below, 3 T cell receptor beta chains from the same sample are listed, as sequenced in a study of blood T cell repertoires in COVID-19 (dated by TCRdb to 2020 to 2021). The receptor library was made with the immunoSEQ multiplex PCR assay. This is the immuneACCESS table as TCRdb keeps it, with only in-frame sequences that have V and J called. A part of the clones is gone; compared with another copy, unresolved V genes explain less than half, and the rest is unexplained. This sample holds under 300,000 clones; around 90% were observed only once. Around 6% of the sample is held by the ten biggest clonotypes. Specimen: PBMCs or T cells enriched from blood (not recorded which). The receptors originated from a woman in her twenties or thirties with acute COVID-19.

The chain recombines TRBV28 with TRBJ1-2, with a possible D match to TRBD1 (6 bases). The length of the CDR3 is 14 residues. From germline, CDR1 is MDHEN and CDR2 SYDVKM. Trimming took off 7 bases at V and 4 bases at J, with 16 bases between the two ends. CDR3 sequence reads: CASIPAGVSYGYTF. CDR3 sequence (DNA): TGTGCCAGCATCCCGGCAGGGGTAAGCTATGGCTACACCTTC.

This clone was seen once. J is TRBJ2-7 and V is TRBV7-2, with D perhaps matching TRBD1 (5 bases). The CDR3 loop spans 16 amino acids. Germline values: CDR1 SGHTA, CDR2 FQGNSA. V lost 0 bases and J lost 2, with 14 bases in between. The CDR3 loop is CASSLARGLSTYEQYF. CDR3 sequence (DNA): TGTGCCAGCAGCTTAGCAAGGGGTCTCTCTACCTACGAGCAGTACTTC.

The rearrangement uses TRBV6-5 and TRBJ1-1; D gene unclear. The CDR3 consists of 13 residues. V lost 6 bases, J lost 1 base, and 9 bases lay in between. Germline CDR1 and CDR2: MNHEY and SVGAGI. The CDR3 sequence is CASREGSNTEAFF. The DNA for the CDR3 is TGTGCCAGCAGAGAGGGATCGAACACTGAAGCTTTCTTT.